This TCR beta chain was sequenced for a study of blood T cell repertoires in COVID-19. Study-wide context: The United States, Italy and Spain supplied acute and convalescent COVID-19 samples. Sources were T cells, B-cell-depleted T cells, or PBMCs; the material itself was cDNA or gDNA.

Per the original methods: Estimated nucleated cell counts came from reference gene primer amplification. The assay was immunoSEQ multiplex PCR, and TCRdb's table has in-frame clones only and misses some. V, J and clone size were drawn from that table, and D and trimming were deduced from the DNA. The sample has some 220,000 clones; around nine tenths are singletons. The CDR3 extends over 14 amino acids. CDR1 is SGHRS, CDR2 YFSETQ, per germline. The V and J ends lost 4 bases and 2 bases, in that order; junction bases with no gene match: 6. This chain links TRBV5-1 with TRBJ2-7; 7 nucleotides match TRBD1. This clonotype originated in a woman under 30 who had recovered from COVID-19. Sample: peripheral blood. The CDR3 protein is CASSLQGETYEQYF. Here the CDR3 DNA reads TGCGCCAGCAGCCTCCAGGGGGAAACCTACGAGCAGTACTTC.